This T cell receptor beta chain was documented in a study of radiation and T cells in renal cell carcinoma. Documented time point: blood 2 weeks post-SBRT. Treatment meaning: 15 Gy SBRT to primary tumor, nephrectomy 4 weeks later. Radiation-treated patients gave blood at baseline, week 2 and week 4. Clear cell pathology was present in this patient's renal cell carcinoma. Libraries were prepared by immunoSEQ multiplex PCR; TCRdb keeps only in-frame clonotypes and omits some of them. This table holds fewer than 90,000 clones, around 86% found once. In germline, CDR1 is SGHAT, CDR2 FQNNGV. This CDR3 is built from 12 residues. V was trimmed by 5 bases and J by 8 bases, leaving 9 bases between them. With respect to this clone: Its antigen remains unknown.

Study findings and constraints: In blood, top tumor clones expanded by 2 weeks, shrinking by 4.

The sequences come from blood, collected from a patient whose treatment included radiotherapy and nephrectomy. The rearrangement uses TRBV11-2 and TRBJ1-4; tentative D call: TRBD1 (5 bases). The origin of this receptor is a woman aged 50 to 65 with renal cell carcinoma. The CDR3 DNA sequence: TGTGCCAGCAGCCTTACAGGAGAAAAACTGTTTTTT. This translates into CASSLTGEKLFF.